This entry lists 29 T cell receptor beta chains sequenced from one sample in a study of metastatic and nonmetastatic thyroid tumors. No treatment had been given to any patient before thyroid surgery. Using MiXCR, TCRdb reanalyzed the PCR reads. The table has around 37,000 clones, around 21% seen once. Sequenced material: blood. Receptors originate from a female donor with papillary thyroid cancer or a benign thyroid nodule (not recorded which). Some clones in this sample may be carry-over from other donors' samples.

The table lists this clone with many counts. CDR3 nucleotides: TGCGCCAGCAGCTTGCGGACTACAGGGGCCGGGGAGCTGTTTTTT. This translates into CASSLRTTGAGELFF. This sequence joins TRBV5-1 and TRBJ2-2; D possibly corresponds to TRBD1 (7 bases). Germline V lookup: CDR1 SGHRS, CDR2 YFSETQ. V lost 1 base and J 6 bases, leaving 13 bases between the germline ends. The CDR3 length is 15 residues.

The CDR3 DNA is TGTGCCAGCAGTGACAAGCGGTATTACAATGAGCAGTTCTTC. The encoded protein is CASSDKRYYNEQFF. This chain uses TRBV6-1 with TRBJ2-1, with a possible D match to TRBD2 (5 bases). In germline, CDR1 is MNHNS, CDR2 SASEGT. The CDR3 runs 14 residues. V gave up 3 bases and J gave up 4 bases, with 10 bases separating them.

This clone has ten or more counts. The V and J genes are TRBV27 and TRBJ2-2, with unresolved D. V shed 1 base and J shed 1 base, with 4 bases lying between them. The length of the CDR3 is 14 residues. Germline V lookup: CDR1 MNHEY, CDR2 SMNVEV (reference sequence). In DNA form, the CDR3 reads TGTGCCAGCAGTTTATGGGGGAACACCGGGGAGCTGTTTTTT. Translated, it gives CASSLWGNTGELFF.

This clone was detected many times. The chain employs TRBV4-2 and TRBJ1-1; D is unclear. The CDR3 has 15 amino acids. The germline V and J ends were trimmed by 0 bases and 3 bases, with 11 bases remaining between them. CDR1 LGHNA and CDR2 YNFKEQ come from the germline V gene. The CDR3, as DNA: TGTGCCAGCAGCCAAGATGTGGGTCGACACACTGAAGCTTTCTTT. It yields the protein CASSQDVGRHTEAFF.

At least ten counts were recorded for this clone. This chain connects TRBV11-3 to TRBJ2-2; 8 bases agree with TRBD1. The CDR3 spans 16 residues. Unmatched junction bases numbered 3, after V lost 1 base and J lost 2 bases. CDR1 is SGHNT, CDR2 YENEEA, per germline. The CDR3: CASSLVGQGNTGELFF. The CDR3 DNA is TGTGCCAGCAGCTTAGTCGGACAGGGTAACACCGGGGAGCTGTTTTTT. Combining the CDR3 with reference TRBV11-3 and TRBJ2-2 gives the whole variable domain EAGVVQSPRYKIIEKKQPVAFWCNPISGHNTLYWYLQNLGQGPELLIRYENEEAVDDSQLPKDRFSAERLKGVDSTLKIQPAELGDSAVYLCASSLVGQGNTGELFFGEGSRLTVL.

At least ten counts were recorded for this clone. The chain uses TRBV18 and TRBJ1-6; D possibly corresponds to TRBD1 (5 bases). CDR3 length: 15 amino acids. Trimming stripped 4 bases from V and 4 bases from J, with 11 bases between. Germline V gives CDR1 KGHSH, CDR2 LQKENI. The CDR3 loop is CASSQGPTYNSPLHF. CDR3 DNA: TGTGCCAGCTCACAGGGGCCGACTTATAATTCACCCCTCCACTTT.

This clone was detected many times. The V gene is TRBV7-2, the J gene TRBJ2-7; the D gene could be TRBD1 or TRBD2 (5 bases each). CDR3 length: 15 residues. CDR1 is SGHTA and CDR2 is FQGNSA in the germline V gene. V gave up 5 bases and J gave up 5 bases, with 19 bases separating them. The CDR3 DNA is TGTGCCAGCAGCCCCCGGGGCTCTAGAAGACACGAGCAGTACTTC. It codes for CASSPRGSRRHEQYF.

J is TRBJ1-5 and V is TRBV6-1; D call uncertain. The length of the CDR3 is 14 residues. V was pared by 7 bases and J by 3 bases, with 13 bases between. Germline values: CDR1 MNHNS, CDR2 SASEGT. The CDR3 nucleotides read TGTGCCAGCACCTTAGGAGGTATCAATCAGCCCCAGCATTTT. Protein sequence: CASTLGGINQPQHF.

This clone was detected many times. J is TRBJ2-1 and V is TRBV27; tentative D call: TRBD1 (5 bases). The germline V gene encodes CDR1 MNHEY and CDR2 SMNVEV (reference sequence). The CDR3 is made up of 16 amino acids. V was shortened by 2 bases and J by 0 bases, with 11 bases between the two germline ends. CDR3 DNA: TGTGCCAGCAGTTTAGGTTACACAGGCTCCTACAATGAGCAGTTCTTC. Translating gives CASSLGYTGSYNEQFF.

The gene calls are TRBV25-1 and TRBJ2-2, with 9 bases identical to TRBD2. CDR1 MGHDK and CDR2 SYGVNS come from the germline V gene. CDR3 length: 14 residues. V shed 4 bases, J shed 3 bases, and the junction held 0 bases outside the gene matches. The chain's CDR3 is CASSGTSDTGELFF. CDR3 DNA sequence: TGTGCCAGCAGTGGGACTAGCGACACCGGGGAGCTGTTTTTT.

In this sample, this clone turned up once. The chain links TRBV6-1 to TRBJ2-5; either TRBD1 or TRBD2 may fit D (5 bases each). The CDR3 is made up of 14 amino acids. With 5 bases removed from V and 4 bases from J, the gap between germline ends came to 14 bases. Germline values: CDR1 MNHNS, CDR2 SASEGT. CDR3 sequence reads: CASSTPGTGETQYF. Written as DNA, the CDR3 is TGTGCCAGCAGTACACCTGGGACGGGAGAGACCCAGTACTTC.

This clone was counted ten times or more. This chain uses TRBV24-1 with TRBJ2-3; weak D call: TRBD1 (6 bases). Deletions cut 1 base from V and 5 bases from J, with 12 bases between. Germline CDR1 and CDR2: KGHDR and SFDVKD. The CDR3 length is 15 residues. Here the CDR3 reads CATSDFTGSEDTQYF. CDR3 in DNA: TGTGCCACCAGTGATTTCACAGGGAGTGAAGATACGCAGTATTTT.

In this sample, this clone turned up a few times. J is TRBJ2-7 and V is TRBV6-1, with TRBD1 matching 7 bases. Germline CDR1 and CDR2: MNHNS and SASEGT. This CDR3 has 14 residues. Germline trimming cut 6 bases from V and 2 bases from J; bases unmatched to any gene: 7. CDR3 nucleotides: TGTGCCAGCAGACAACAGGGGACCACCTACGAGCAGTACTTC. Amino acids: CASRQQGTTYEQYF.

The chain couples TRBV5-1 to TRBJ1-4; unclear D gene. Germline values: CDR1 SGHRS, CDR2 YFSETQ. The CDR3 totals 13 residues. Trimming removed 9 bases at V and 0 bases at J, with 9 bases between. CDR3 in amino acids: CANREATNEKLFF. CDR3 coding DNA: TGCGCCAACCGCGAGGCAACTAATGAAAAACTGTTTTTT.

To note about this clone: A junction boundary mismatches the germline segment, possibly from a read error. The same CDR3 arises from other DNA sequences in this sample as well. The rearrangement joins TRBV5-6 to TRBJ1-5, with a possible D match to TRBD1 (6 bases). This CDR3 has 15 amino acids. Germline V gene sequence: CDR1 SGHDT, CDR2 YYEEEE. DNA of the CDR3: TGTGCCAGCAGCTTGATGACAGGTCCCAATCAACCCCAACATTTT. Amino acid sequence: CASSLMTGPNQPQHF.

This clone has at least ten counts. The rearrangement uses TRBV7-9 and TRBJ2-1, with 7 bases matching TRBD2. This CDR3 is built from 12 residues. V lost 1 base and J lost 9; bases outside the gene matches: 0. Germline CDR1 reads SEHNR; CDR2 reads FQNEAQ (reference sequence). For the CDR3, the DNA is TGTGCCAGCAGCTTAGGGGGGGGTGAGCAGTTCTTC. It is translated as CASSLGGGEQFF.

This chain joins TRBV10-3 and TRBJ2-7; 8 bases match TRBD1. V gave up 0 bases and J gave up 3 bases; unmatched junction bases: 4. This CDR3 spans 15 amino acids. Germline loops: CDR1 ENHRY, CDR2 SYGVKD. The CDR3 region is CAISESGQAFYEQYF. The CDR3 coding sequence is TGTGCCATCAGTGAGTCGGGACAGGCTTTCTACGAGCAGTACTTC.

The chain combines TRBV12-3 or TRBV12-4 with TRBJ2-1; 8 positions agree with TRBD1. This CDR3 is built from 15 residues. After removal of 6 bases from V and 3 bases from J, the junction contained 7 bases not matched to a gene. This chain's CDR3 is CASSRDRSGYNEQFF. DNA for the CDR3: TGTGCCAGCAGCAGGGACAGGTCAGGCTACAATGAGCAGTTCTTC.

The table lists this clone with many counts. Within the sample, other DNA sequences also encode this same CDR3. The J gene is TRBJ2-3, the V gene TRBV30; 11 positions match TRBD2. Trimming removed 2 bases from V and 1 base from J; junction bases left unmatched: 14. Germline CDR1 reads GTSNPN; CDR2 reads SVGIG (reference sequence). The CDR3 runs 19 residues. The CDR3 DNA is TGTGCCTGGAGTAGGAGGGCCCTTAGCGGGAGGGCCCGCACAGATACGCAGTATTTT. This gives the protein CAWSRRALSGRARTDTQYF.

The sample holds many counts of this clone. CDR3 sequence: CASSSSGTTNEQYF. The CDR3 nucleotides read TGCGCCAGCAGCTCAAGCGGGACCACTAACGAGCAGTACTTC. This rearrangement joins TRBV5-1 to TRBJ2-7; 7 bases map to TRBD2. Germline values: CDR1 SGHRS, CDR2 YFSETQ. V gave up 3 bases and J gave up 5 bases; unmatched junction bases: 8. CDR3 size: 14 residues.

This clone was seen ten or more times. The J gene is TRBJ2-6, the V gene TRBV2, with D possibly being TRBD1 (6 bases). Germline CDR1 SNHLY, CDR2 FYNNEI. V lost 4 bases and J lost 0, with 10 bases in between. This CDR3 contains 16 residues. CDR3 DNA sequence: TGTGCCAGCAGTGGGGACACTTTCTCTGGGGCCAACGTCCTGACTTTC. As protein: CASSGDTFSGANVLTF.

By sample share, this clone is medium-sized. The J gene is TRBJ2-3, the V gene TRBV6-1; a possible D gene is TRBD1 (5 bases). CDR1 MNHNS and CDR2 SASEGT come from the germline V gene. This CDR3 has 13 amino acids. V was cut by 6 bases and J by 8 bases, with 15 bases left in between. CDR3 region: CASRVDSMATQYF. The CDR3 DNA reads as TGTGCCAGCAGAGTAGACAGCATGGCTACGCAGTATTTT.

This rearrangement joins TRBV9 to TRBJ1-1; D ambiguous. The V end lost 0 bases, the J end lost 6 bases, and 15 bases lay between the germline ends. This CDR3 is built from 15 residues. Per the germline V gene, CDR1 is SGDLS and CDR2 is YYNGEE. CDR3 loop: CASSVVGTKEAEAFF. Written as DNA, the CDR3 is TGTGCCAGCAGCGTAGTTGGCACCAAAGAGGCTGAAGCTTTCTTT.

This clone was counted at least ten times. This may be a read error: a much more frequent sequence differs by one nucleotide. In the same sample, other DNA sequences code for this CDR3. CDR3 region: CASSPGTGGQPQHF. CDR3 DNA sequence: TGTGCCAGCAGCCCGGGGACAGGAGGTCAGCCTCAGCATTTT. The V and J genes are TRBV6-1 and TRBJ1-5; 8 nucleotides match TRBD1. The CDR3 runs 14 residues. The V gene's germline CDR1 is MNHNS and CDR2 SASEGT.

This clone was picked up a small number of times. The chain employs TRBV19 and TRBJ2-6; D is undetermined. This CDR3 contains 15 residues. The ends were cut back, 9 bases at V and 4 bases at J, with 16 bases in the middle. Germline CDR1 LNHDA, CDR2 SQIVND (reference sequence). CDR3 DNA: TGTGCCAGCAGTGAATCCGGTACAGGGGCCAACGTCCTGACTTTC. Amino acid sequence: CASSESGTGANVLTF.

About this clone itself: A read error may be the cause here, since a much bigger clone is one base away. The chain has TRBV29-1 and TRBJ2-5; D is undetermined. The CDR3 is made up of 11 amino acids. Germline V CDR1 and CDR2: SQVTM, ANQGSEA. The DNA for the CDR3 is TGCAGCGTAGCGAACCAAGATACCCAGTACTTC. Amino acids: CSVANQDTQYF.

This clone was recorded at least ten times. The chain is built from TRBV19 and TRBJ1-1; TRBD1 is a possible D gene (5 bases). Germline loops: CDR1 LNHDA, CDR2 SQIVND (reference sequence). Trimming stripped 7 bases from V and 4 bases from J, with 16 bases between. This CDR3 region has 14 residues. The DNA for the CDR3 is TGTGCCAGTAAACATCAGGGTGGCAGCACTGAAGCTTTCTTT. It specifies CASKHQGGSTEAFF.

This clone has a count of ten or more. The J gene is TRBJ2-3, the V gene TRBV6-1; TRBD1 agrees at 9 bases. The CDR3 is 15 residues long. Trimming took 5 bases from V and 3 from J; bases not matched to a gene: 6. Germline V gene data show CDR1 as MNHNS and CDR2 as SASEGT. CDR3 sequence: CASSTGQGKTDTQYF. DNA of the CDR3: TGTGCCAGCAGTACCGGACAGGGGAAAACAGATACGCAGTATTTT.

In nucleotides, the CDR3 is TGTGCCAGCAGCGATAGCGGGAGTTACGAGCAGTACTTC. This codes for CASSDSGSYEQYF. The V gene is TRBV28, the J gene TRBJ2-7, with 9 bases aligning to TRBD2. Germline trimming cut 6 bases from V and 4 bases from J; bases unmatched to any gene: 4. CDR1 and CDR2 from the germline V gene are MDHEN and SYDVKM. The CDR3 consists of 13 residues.